The clone carrying this TCR beta chain has a count of ten or more. The junction differs from germline at one of its ends, possibly a read error. This entry comes from a study of neurological immune-mediated disorders. Germline CDR1 is DFQATT and CDR2 is SNEGSKA (reference sequence). The CDR3 loop spans 13 amino acids. 5'RACE with 10-nucleotide random UMIs generated the cDNA. MiXCR, applied by TCRdb to the 5' RACE reads, yields one record per CDR3 protein. The table lists 100,000 to 150,000 distinct CDR3 sequences, approximately 3.2% of them singletons, with around 1.4% in the top ten. V and J are TRBV20-1 and TRBJ2-7; 9 nucleotides align to TRBD1. Sequencing was carried out using PBMCs. The clonotype was recovered from a woman aged 30 to 39 with multiple sclerosis. The CDR3 DNA is TGCAGTGCCAGAGGGGACAGGGTCGACGAGCAGTACTTC. This sequence encodes CSARGDRVDEQYF.